The 14 T cell receptor beta chains in this list originate from one sample, sequenced in a study of T cell clonality in common variable immunodeficiency. Libraries were prepared by immunoSEQ multiplex PCR; TCRdb keeps only in-frame clonotypes and omits some of them. The sample holds 35,000 to 50,000 clones, and no clone turns up only once. The specimen sequenced was peripheral blood mononuclear cells. Source of these receptors: a person aged 18 to 75 in good health.

On this clone: The read terminates 3 residues ahead of where the CDR3 ends, so the germline J gene completes it. The rearrangement links TRBV20-1 to TRBJ1-2; possibly TRBD1 for D (5 bases). The CDR3 totals 12 residues. Trimming pared 2 bases from V and 6 bases from J, leaving 10 bases between. CDR1 is DFQATT and CDR2 is SNEGSKA in the germline V gene (reference sequence). The CDR3 DNA, read in part, is TGCAGTGCTAGACGTGGGGGGGATGGC. Protein product: CSARRGGDG. The CDR3 reads in full as CSARRGGDGYTF.

On this clone itself: The CDR3 end lies 3 residues beyond the end of the read and is filled in from the germline J gene. The J gene is TRBJ2-3, the V gene TRBV7-9; tentatively, D is TRBD2 (6 bases). Germline lookup yields CDR1 SEHNR and CDR2 FQNEAQ (reference sequence). The CDR3 length is 14 residues. The V end lost 8 bases, the J end lost 3 bases, and 15 bases lay between the germline ends. CDR3 DNA (partial): TGTGCCAGCGGGACTTGGGGAGGTACAGATACG. This translates into CASGTWGGTDT. The entire CDR3 protein is CASGTWGGTDTQYF.

This clone was seen more than once but under ten times. The read gets to within 3 residues of the CDR3 end, and the germline J gene fills in the rest. The chain has TRBV19 and TRBJ2-3; D gene uncertain. The CDR3 is 15 residues long. Germline CDR1 is LNHDA and CDR2 is SQIVND (reference sequence). The CDR3 DNA, read in part, is TGTGCCAGTAGTATAGGATCCAGCGTCCAAGAGACG. Translated: CASSIGSSVQET. From start to end, the CDR3 is CASSIGSSVQETQYF.

This clone came up many times. The read terminates 3 residues ahead of where the CDR3 ends, so the germline J gene completes it. The genes are TRBV6-2 or TRBV6-3 and TRBJ1-5; D unclear. The CDR3 contains 14 residues. V was shortened by 7 bases and J by 9 bases, with 19 bases between the two germline ends. CDR1 MNHEY and CDR2 SVGEGT come from the germline V gene. The CDR3 bases that were read are TGTGCCAGCAAAAGAGAGGCTAGCTTTCGGCCC. It codes for CASKREASFRP. The full CDR3 sequence reads CASKREASFRPQHF.

This clone has at least ten counts. The read comes to an end 3 residues before the CDR3 does, leaving the germline J gene to fill in the end. The chain joins TRBV2 to TRBJ2-3; 13 bases are a match to TRBD2. This CDR3 contains 15 residues. From germline, CDR1 is SNHLY and CDR2 FYNNEI. The V segment lost 7 bases and the J segment 2 bases; nucleotides outside the gene matches: 3. Here the CDR3 reads CASNGLAGVTDTQYF. The CDR3 bases that were read are TGTGCCAGCAATGGACTAGCGGGGGTCACAGATACG.

With regard to this clone: The CDR3 end falls 3 residues outside the read, so it is completed with the germline J gene. The rearrangement links TRBV6-2 or TRBV6-3 to TRBJ1-2, with D unresolved. This CDR3 has 14 amino acids. Germline values: CDR1 MNHEY, CDR2 SVGEGT. CDR3 loop: CASTQRLSSYDYTF. The CDR3 DNA, read in part, is TGTGCCAGCACACAACGTTTAAGTAGCTACGAC.

The table lists this clone with many counts. The CDR3 goes on 3 residues after the read ends, and that part is filled in from the germline J gene. This chain joins TRBV29-1 and TRBJ2-3; no firm D call. CDR1 is SQVTM, CDR2 ANQGSEA, per germline. This CDR3 has 12 amino acids. The V gene lost 4 bases and the J gene lost 0 bases, with 5 bases spanning the gap. CDR3 DNA, as far as it was read: TGCAGCGTTGTGGCTAGCACAGATACG. Translated, it gives CSVVASTDT. The CDR3 in full is CSVVASTDTQYF.

This clone came up a few times. The CDR3 goes on 3 residues after the read ends, and that part is filled in from the germline J gene. The rearrangement links TRBV5-1 to TRBJ2-2, with no clear D. The CDR3 has 15 residues. Germline V gene data show CDR1 as SGHRS and CDR2 as YFSETQ. The sequenced part of the CDR3 DNA is TGCGCCAGCAGCTTGGAACCAGGAATAGGAGAAAAG. This codes for CASSLEPGIGEK. The full CDR3 reads CASSLEPGIGEKLFF. Full variable domain (rest looked up from reference TRBV5-1 and TRBJ2-2): KAGVTQTPRYLIKTRGQQVTLSCSPISGHRSVSWYQQTPGQGLQFLFEYFSETQRNKGNFPGRFSGRQFSNSRSEMNVSTLELGDSALYLCASSLEPGIGEKLFFGEGSRLTVL.

This clone was detected ten times or more. The DNA ends 3 residues before the CDR3 does, and the rest of the CDR3 is filled in from the germline J gene. The V call is TRBV7-6, the J call TRBJ1-6, with TRBD1 identical over 10 bases. The CDR3 runs 16 residues. CDR1 and CDR2 (germline): SGHVS, FNYEAQ. CDR3 DNA (partial): TGTGCCAGCAGCTTAGCCCCCTCGGGGACAGGGGACCCC. It encodes CASSLAPSGTGDP. The full CDR3 is CASSLAPSGTGDPLHF.

This clone has ten or more counts. The CDR3 extends 3 residues past the end of the read, so its final part is completed from the germline J gene. The J gene is TRBJ1-6, the V gene TRBV7-6; TRBD1 matches 8 bases. There are 15 residues in the CDR3. After removal of 1 base from V and 10 bases from J, the junction contained 6 bases not matched to a gene. The V gene's germline CDR1 is SGHVS and CDR2 FNYEAQ. The covered CDR3 bases are TGTGCCAGCAGCTTAGGACAGGGGTATCGATCACCC. Translation: CASSLGQGYRSP. The entire CDR3 reads CASSLGQGYRSPLHF.

This clone showed up many times. Read sequence stops 3 residues before the CDR3 end, and the germline J gene provides the missing end. V gene TRBV5-6 combines with J gene TRBJ2-5, with D perhaps TRBD1 (5 bases). Trimming took 3 bases from V and 7 from J, leaving 19 bases between them. Per the germline V gene, CDR1 is SGHDT and CDR2 is YYEEEE. The CDR3 is made up of 15 amino acids. The CDR3 sequence: CASSSQGPALSTQYF. The sequenced CDR3 bases are TGTGCCAGCAGCTCCCAGGGCCCCGCGCTATCGACC. Full variable domain (remainder filled in from reference TRBV5-6 and TRBJ2-5): DAGVTQSPTHLIKTRGQQVTLRCSPKSGHDTVSWYQQALGQGPQFIFQYYEEEERQRGNFPDRFSGHQFPNYSSELNVNALLLGDSALYLCASSSQGPALSTQYFGPGTRLLVL.

This clone was seen ten or more times. Sequencing ends 3 residues short of the CDR3 end; the germline J gene provides the rest. The rearrangement uses TRBV20-1 and TRBJ2-2, with TRBD2 matching over 12 bases. This CDR3 is built from 17 residues. Germline V gives CDR1 DFQATT, CDR2 SNEGSKA (reference sequence). J gave up 0 bases and V 0 bases, and 2 bases lay outside the gene matches. CDR3: CSARDTSGRTNTGELFF. Incomplete CDR3 DNA: TGCAGTGCTAGAGATACTAGCGGGAGGACGAACACCGGGGAG.

This clone was recorded many times. The missing CDR3 end, 3 residues past where the read stops, is filled in from the germline J gene. The chain is built from TRBV28 and TRBJ2-7, with TRBD1 identical over 9 bases. V shed 4 bases, J shed 4 bases, and the junction held 8 bases outside the gene matches. The germline V gene has CDR1 MDHEN and CDR2 SYDVKM. The CDR3 runs 15 residues. CDR3 DNA (partial): TGTGCCAGCAGTTCCCCCGGGACAGGGACTTACGAG. This encodes CASSSPGTGTYE. The whole CDR3 protein reads CASSSPGTGTYEQYF.

This clone was found a few times. The read stops 3 residues short of the end of the CDR3; the missing end is completed from the germline J gene. V and J are TRBV30 and TRBJ2-2; a weak D match, TRBD1 (5 bases). The germline gives CDR1 GTSNPN, CDR2 SVGIG (reference sequence). CDR3 length: 12 residues. The CDR3 is CASDRGNEKLFF. The DNA read from the CDR3 is TGTGCCTCCGATAGGGGAAATGAAAAG.